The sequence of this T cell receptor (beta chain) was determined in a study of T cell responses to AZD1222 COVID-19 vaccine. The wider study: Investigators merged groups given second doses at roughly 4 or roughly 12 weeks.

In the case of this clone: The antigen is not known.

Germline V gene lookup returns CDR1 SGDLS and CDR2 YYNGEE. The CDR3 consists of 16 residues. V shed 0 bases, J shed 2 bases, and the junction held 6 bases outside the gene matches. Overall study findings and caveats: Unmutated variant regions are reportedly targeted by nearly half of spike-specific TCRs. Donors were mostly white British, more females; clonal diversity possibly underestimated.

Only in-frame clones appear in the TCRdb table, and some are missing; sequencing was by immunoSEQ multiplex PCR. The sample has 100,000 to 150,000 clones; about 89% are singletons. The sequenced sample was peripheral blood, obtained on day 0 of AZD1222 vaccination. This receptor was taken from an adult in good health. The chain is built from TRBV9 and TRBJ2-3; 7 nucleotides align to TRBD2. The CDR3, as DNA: TGTGCCAGCAGCGTAGAAGCGGGGACTTTCACAGATACGCAGTATTTT. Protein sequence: CASSVEAGTFTDTQYF. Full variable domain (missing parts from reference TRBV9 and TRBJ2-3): DSGVTQTPKHLITATGQRVTLRCSPRSGDLSVYWYQQSLDQGLQFLIQYYNGEERAKGNILERFSAQQFPDLHSELNLSSLELGDSALYFCASSVEAGTFTDTQYFGPGTRLTVL.